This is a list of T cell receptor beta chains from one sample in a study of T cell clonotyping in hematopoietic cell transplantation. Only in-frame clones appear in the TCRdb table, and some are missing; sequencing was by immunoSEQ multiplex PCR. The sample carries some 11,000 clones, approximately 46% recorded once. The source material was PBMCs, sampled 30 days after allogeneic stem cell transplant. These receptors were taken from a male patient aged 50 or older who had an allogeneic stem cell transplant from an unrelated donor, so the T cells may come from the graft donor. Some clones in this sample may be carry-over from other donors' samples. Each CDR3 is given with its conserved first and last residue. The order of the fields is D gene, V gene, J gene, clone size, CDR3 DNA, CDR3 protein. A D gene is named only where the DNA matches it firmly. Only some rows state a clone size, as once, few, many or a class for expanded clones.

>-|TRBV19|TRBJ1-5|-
TGTGCCAGTAGTATTTTTCGTCTCAGGGGCAATCAGCCCCAGCATTTT
CASSIFRLRGNQPQHF
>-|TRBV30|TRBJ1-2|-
TGTGCCTGGAGTGTAGGGAGATATTATGGCTACACCTTC
CAWSVGRYYGYTF
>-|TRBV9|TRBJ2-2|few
TGTGCCAGCAGCGTATCCGACGGGGAGCTGTTTTTT
CASSVSDGELFF
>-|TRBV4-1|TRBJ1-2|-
TGCGCCAGCAGCCAAGAAAGGGCCGACTATGGCTACACCTTC
CASSQERADYGYTF
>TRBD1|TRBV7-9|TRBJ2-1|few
TGTGCCAGCAGAAAAGACAGGGGTTCGTTCTTC
CASRKDRGSFF
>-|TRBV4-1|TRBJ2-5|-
TGCGCCAGCAGCCAAGTCCCCTCTTACCAAGAGACCCAGTACTTC
CASSQVPSYQETQYF
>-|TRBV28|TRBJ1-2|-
TGTGCCAGCAGTTTACCGCAGCGGCCCACCTATGGCTACACCTTC
CASSLPQRPTYGYTF
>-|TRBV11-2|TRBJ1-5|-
TGTGCCAGCAGCTTAGGGTCGGATCAGCCCCAGCATTTT
CASSLGSDQPQHF
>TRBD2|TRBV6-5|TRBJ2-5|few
TGTGCCAGCAGAAGACTAGCGGGGGGCGGGGAGACCCAGTACTTC
CASRRLAGGGETQYF
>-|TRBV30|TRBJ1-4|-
TGTGCCTGGAGTAGGCGTGCGACTAATGAAAAACTGTTTTTT
CAWSRRATNEKLFF
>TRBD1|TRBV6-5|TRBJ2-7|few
TGTGCCAGCAGTTACTCGACAGGGTACGGGCAGTACTTC
CASSYSTGYGQYF
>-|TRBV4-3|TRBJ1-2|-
TGCGCCAGCAGCCGAGAAAGAATCACGCCAATGGACGGCTACACCTTC
CASSRERITPMDGYTF
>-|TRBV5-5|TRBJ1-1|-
TGTGCCAGCAGCTTGGAAGTAAACACTGAAGCTTTCTTT
CASSLEVNTEAFF
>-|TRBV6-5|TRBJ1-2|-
TGTGCCAGCAGTTACTCGCGCGACGGTATGGGTGGCTACACCTTC
CASSYSRDGMGGYTF
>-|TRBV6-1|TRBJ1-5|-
TGTGCCAGCAGTCTAGGGTATCAGCCCCAGCATTTT
CASSLGYQPQHF
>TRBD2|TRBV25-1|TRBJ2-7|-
TGTGCCAGCAGTGGTGGGGGGGGAGAAATCAACGAGCAGTACTTC
CASSGGGGEINEQYF
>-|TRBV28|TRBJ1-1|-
TGTGCCAGCAGCCCGCGGAGAGGGGCCACGAACACTGAAGCTTTCTTT
CASSPRRGATNTEAFF
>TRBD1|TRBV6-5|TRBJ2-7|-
TGTGCCAGCAGTTACGACAGGGAACCCTACGAGCAGTACTTC
CASSYDREPYEQYF
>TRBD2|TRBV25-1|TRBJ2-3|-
TGTGCCAGCAGTGACCAGTGGGGGGGGACGCAGTATTTT
CASSDQWGGTQYF
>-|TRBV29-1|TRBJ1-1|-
TGCAGCGTTGGACACTTGAACACTGAAGCTTTCTTT
CSVGHLNTEAFF
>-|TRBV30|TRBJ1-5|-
TGTGCCTGGAGTACGGGACTCTCTATAGCCCCTTATCAGCCCCAGCATTTT
CAWSTGLSIAPYQPQHF
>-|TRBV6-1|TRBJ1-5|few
TGTGCCAGCATTTCAAGAGACCTGGGCAATCAGCCCCAGCATTTT
CASISRDLGNQPQHF
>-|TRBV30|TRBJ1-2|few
TGTGCCTGGACCCCTTTGGGGGCGCATTATGGCTACACCTTC
CAWTPLGAHYGYTF
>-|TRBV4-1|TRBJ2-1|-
TGCGCCAGCAGCCCAGGGATGGTGGGCGGGACGTCGAGGAATGAGCAGTTCTTC
CASSPGMVGGTSRNEQFF
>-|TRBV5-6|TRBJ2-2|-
TGTGCCAGCAGCTTGGGGGCAGGGGCCACCGGGGAGCTGTTTTTT
CASSLGAGATGELFF
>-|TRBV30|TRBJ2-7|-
TGTGCCTGGAGTGTGGAAGGGGGGAGAGAGCAGTACTTC
CAWSVEGGREQYF
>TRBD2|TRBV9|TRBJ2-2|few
TGTGCCAGCAGGCCCTGGGAGGGAGACACCGGGGAGCTGTTTTTT
CASRPWEGDTGELFF
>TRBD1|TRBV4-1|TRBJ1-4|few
TGCGCCAGCAAGGCGGAAGGAGGGGGCGCCTTGAATGAAAAACTGTTTTTT
CASKAEGGGALNEKLFF
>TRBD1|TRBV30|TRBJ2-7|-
TGTGCCTGGAGAGCAGGGGGCGCAATCCACGAGCAGTACTTC
CAWRAGGAIHEQYF
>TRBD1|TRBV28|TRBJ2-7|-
TGTGCCAGCAGTTTCCCGGGACAGGGGGAATACGAGCAGTACTTC
CASSFPGQGEYEQYF
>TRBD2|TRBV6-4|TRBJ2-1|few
TGTGCCAGCATTACCGGGACTACCTTTGACAATGAGCAGTTCTTC
CASITGTTFDNEQFF
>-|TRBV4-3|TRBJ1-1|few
TGCGCCAGCAGCCAAGGGGGAAACACTGAAGCTTTCTTT
CASSQGGNTEAFF
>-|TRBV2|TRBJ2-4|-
TGTGCCAGCAGGGGACCACCGCCGGCCAAAAACATTCAGTACTTC
CASRGPPPAKNIQYF
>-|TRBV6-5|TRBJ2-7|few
TGTGCCAGCAGTTACTCGTATACGGGCGAGCAGTACTTC
CASSYSYTGEQYF
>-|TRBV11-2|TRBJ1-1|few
TGTGCCAGCAGCTTAGCAGGAAGGAACACTGAAGCTTTCTTT
CASSLAGRNTEAFF
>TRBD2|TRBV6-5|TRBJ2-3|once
TGTGCCAGCAGGCAAGCGGGGCTACCTCCAGATACGCAGTATTTT
CASRQAGLPPDTQYF
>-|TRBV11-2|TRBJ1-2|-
TGTGCCAGCAGCTTAGATAGACAGCCGACCTATGGCTACACCTTC
CASSLDRQPTYGYTF
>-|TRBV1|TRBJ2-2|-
TGCACCAGCAGCACCGGGGAGCTGTTTTTT
CTSSTGELFF
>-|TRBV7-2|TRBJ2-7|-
TGTGCCAGCAGCTTCACCCCCGGGCTGCTCCCCTACGAGCAGTACTTC
CASSFTPGLLPYEQYF
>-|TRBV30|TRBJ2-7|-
TGTGCCTGGAGTGTAATTATCTACGAGCAGTACTTC
CAWSVIIYEQYF
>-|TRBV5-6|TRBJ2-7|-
TGTGCCAGCAGCTTGGGCGGCGGGTACGAGCAGTACTTC
CASSLGGGYEQYF
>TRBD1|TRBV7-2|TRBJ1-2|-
TGTGCCAGCAGCCCTGGGGACAGGGCGAACTATGGCTACACCTTC
CASSPGDRANYGYTF
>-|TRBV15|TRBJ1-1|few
TGTGCCACCAGCAGAGAGAACACCTTGAACACTGAAGCTTTCTTT
CATSRENTLNTEAFF
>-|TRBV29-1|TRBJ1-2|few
TGCAGCGTGGGACCGGAGGGCTACACCTTC
CSVGPEGYTF
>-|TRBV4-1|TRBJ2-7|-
TGCGCCAGCAGCGGGACCGTAGACTACGAGCAGTACTTC
CASSGTVDYEQYF
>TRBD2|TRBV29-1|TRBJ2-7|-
TGCAGCGTGGCGTTAAATCGGGGGGGCCCTCTGAGGAACGAGCAGTACTTC
CSVALNRGGPLRNEQYF
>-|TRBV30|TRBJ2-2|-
TGTGCCTGGAGTGTGTCTAGAATCGGGGAGCTGTTTTTT
CAWSVSRIGELFF
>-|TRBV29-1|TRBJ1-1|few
TGCAGCGTTCCCGGGTCGAGGGCCTCGAACACTGAAGCTTTCTTT
CSVPGSRASNTEAFF